Listed here is a single T cell receptor (beta chain). Specified time point: newly diagnosed GD, antithyroid drugs for less than 3 months. After RNA was extracted from PBMCs, the TCR library was made from it. The source of the patients was an endocrinology department in Xi'an, China. About 10 milliliters of peripheral blood were taken and placed in EDTA tubes. This entry is derived from a study of regulatory T cells in long-lasting Graves disease. Libraries of TCR beta came from iRepertoire HTBI primers plus Arm-PCR of CDR3 regions. MiXCR, applied by TCRdb to the multiplex PCR reads, yields one record per CDR3 protein. The data show roughly 610,000 distinct CDR3 sequences, roughly 15% seen once. In germline, CDR1 is MNHNS, CDR2 SASEGT. This CDR3 contains 17 residues. After removal of 6 bases from V and 6 bases from J, the junction contained 10 bases not matched to a gene. These data are also associated with another study on T cells in Graves' hyperthyroidism and ophthalmopathy. That report adds: A set of HTBI primers served as the primers for a first-round RT-PCR of the TCR CDR3.

This TCR was sampled from a woman aged 30 to 39 with Graves disease. Sequences were derived from peripheral blood mononuclear cells (PBMCs), sampled at new diagnosis, from a patient treated with antithyroid drugs. The rearrangement joins TRBV6-1 to TRBJ2-2, with 13 bases fitting TRBD2. Here the CDR3 DNA reads TGTGCCAGCAGACCGGGACTAGCGGGACTATCGCCCGGGGAGCTGTTTTTT. Protein sequence: CASRPGLAGLSPGELFF.